This is a list of T cell receptor beta chains from one sample in a study of CD8 T cells in Susac syndrome. A single record per CDR3 protein comes from TCRdb applying MiXCR to the immunoSEQ multiplex PCR reads. Of 150,000 to 200,000 distinct CDR3 sequences listed, over 75% are singletons. Sequencing was performed on CD4+ T cells from PBMCs. Receptors were obtained from a human donor with Susac syndrome. CDR3s include the opening cysteine and the closing phenylalanine or tryptophan. D genes are given only for firm matches. The size entry is marked missing in some rows and otherwise reads once, few, many or a size class.

cdr3_nt	cdr3_aa	v_call	clone_size	d_call	cdr3_length	j_call
TGCGCCAGCAGCACGCGGACAGGAGAAAAACTGTTTTTT	CASSTRTGEKLFF	TRBV5-1	.	TRBD1	13	TRBJ1-4
TGTGCCAGCAGTTACTCGCCAGGGGGCCATCGTGGCTACACCTTC	CASSYSPGGHRGYTF	TRBV6-5	.	TRBD1	15	TRBJ1-2
TGTGCCAGCAGCTTCCACGGGACAGGGATAAACACTGAAGCTTTCTTT	CASSFHGTGINTEAFF	TRBV7-3	.	TRBD1	16	TRBJ1-1
TGTGCCAGCAGTTTAAACGCAGGGAGGAACATTCAGTACTTC	CASSLNAGRNIQYF	TRBV27	once	.	14	TRBJ2-4
TGCAGTGCTAGAGATATTATGGACGAGCAGTACTTC	CSARDIMDEQYF	TRBV20-1	once	.	12	TRBJ2-7
TGTGCCAGCAGCTTAGGGCGAGTTATGAACACTGAAGCTTTCTTT	CASSLGRVMNTEAFF	TRBV7-2	.	.	15	TRBJ1-1
TGCGCCAGCAGGTTAAGCGGGAGCGGGAACGAGCAGTACTTC	CASRLSGSGNEQYF	TRBV10-2	once	TRBD2	14	TRBJ2-7
TGCAGTGCGGCCGGGACTAGCGGACGCACAGATACGCAGTATTTT	CSAAGTSGRTDTQYF	TRBV20-1	.	TRBD2	15	TRBJ2-3
TGTGCCAGCAGCCCCGACTTAAGGGAATTCTACGAGCAGTACTTC	CASSPDLREFYEQYF	TRBV12-3/TRBV12-4	.	.	15	TRBJ2-7
TGTGCCAGCTCACCCCAGGGAGGGGAACAGCCCCAGCATTTT	CASSPQGGEQPQHF	TRBV18	.	.	14	TRBJ1-5
TGTGCCAGCAGCTTAAGATCACAGGGGGTAGCTAACTATGGCTACACCTTC	CASSLRSQGVANYGYTF	TRBV7-2	.	TRBD1	17	TRBJ1-2
TGTGCCAGCAGCTTAGAGCGGACTAAGGTGGAGACCCAGTACTTC	CASSLERTKVETQYF	TRBV7-9	.	.	15	TRBJ2-5
TGTGCCAGCAGTTACTCGAGTGGGCTTGAAGCTTTCTTT	CASSYSSGLEAFF	TRBV6-5	.	.	13	TRBJ1-1
TGTGCCTGGAGTCCCACGGGACAGTTCAATCAGCCCCAGCATTTT	CAWSPTGQFNQPQHF	TRBV30	once	TRBD1	15	TRBJ1-5
TGTGCCACCAGTGATTCCGGGGGGATTCACGAGCAGTACTTC	CATSDSGGIHEQYF	TRBV24-1	.	TRBD2	14	TRBJ2-7